This passage covers 20 T cell receptor beta chains from one sample sequenced in a study of cytomegalovirus exposure and HLA in healthy donors (TCRdb year 2017). Libraries were prepared through the immunoSEQ multiplex PCR assay. A mixture of 60 forward primers for TCR Vbeta segments and 13 reverse primers for TCR Jbeta segments was used in the multiplex PCR. TCRdb limited this immuneACCESS table to in-frame rearrangements with V and J called. A share of clones is missing; checked studies link under half to unresolved V genes, and the rest is unexplained. The sample table contains 180,000 or so clones; only one count was recorded for around 75% of them. The ten largest make up 2.9% of the sample. The specimen was PBMCs. The receptors originated from a male donor in good health and CMV-seronegative.

This clone was observed a single time. The chain recombines TRBV10-3 with TRBJ1-2; D is possibly TRBD1 (5 bases). Trimming pared 6 bases from V and 0 bases from J, leaving 11 bases between. The CDR3 runs 14 residues. Germline lookup yields CDR1 ENHRY and CDR2 SYGVKD. CDR3 coding DNA: TGTGCCATCAGCACCGACAGAGCTAACTATGGCTACACCTTC. It is translated as CAISTDRANYGYTF.

This chain uses TRBV27 with TRBJ1-6; 7 bases map to TRBD1. Germline CDR1 is MNHEY and CDR2 is SMNVEV (reference sequence). This CDR3 spans 15 amino acids. Trimming at V came to 3 bases and at J to 9 bases, leaving 8 bases not matched to a gene. CDR3 sequence: CASSFIRQGPSPLHF. For the CDR3, the DNA is TGTGCCAGCAGTTTTATCCGACAGGGACCTTCACCCCTCCACTTT.

This clone was picked up a small number of times. The CDR3 loop reads CASHPQGNEKLFF. In DNA form, the CDR3 reads TGTGCCAGCCACCCTCAGGGTAATGAAAAACTGTTTTTT. This rearrangement joins TRBV19 to TRBJ1-4; D might be TRBD1 (5 bases). The germline V gene encodes CDR1 LNHDA and CDR2 SQIVND (reference sequence). V lost 9 bases to trimming and J lost 4 bases, with 12 bases between them. This CDR3 is built from 13 residues.

The chain has TRBV6-5 and TRBJ2-3, with D perhaps TRBD2 (5 bases). Trimming pared 0 bases from V and 3 bases from J, leaving 10 bases between. The CDR3 loop spans 15 amino acids. From germline, CDR1 is MNHEY and CDR2 SVGAGI. The CDR3 bases are TGTGCCAGCAGTTACTCCAGCCGAGGGACAGATACGCAGTATTTT. Its protein product is CASSYSSRGTDTQYF.

This chain connects TRBV19 to TRBJ1-5, with D maybe TRBD1 (6 bases). Trimming stripped 1 base from V and 9 bases from J, with 16 bases between. This CDR3 region has 15 residues. Germline V gives CDR1 LNHDA, CDR2 SQIVND (reference sequence). DNA of the CDR3: TGTGCCAGTAGTATAGCGGGCAGGGGCCCCGGGCCCCAGCATTTT. Its protein is CASSIAGRGPGPQHF.

The chain employs TRBV2 and TRBJ1-5; D gene uncertain. V dropped 7 bases and J dropped 2 bases, with 12 bases sitting between them. This CDR3 has 14 amino acids. The germline V gene has CDR1 SNHLY and CDR2 FYNNEI. DNA of the CDR3: TGTGCCAGCAACATCCCCCATGGCAATCAGCCCCAGCATTTT. It encodes CASNIPHGNQPQHF.

This chain uses TRBV10-2 with TRBJ1-1; 7 bases agree with TRBD1. Trimming cost V 7 bases and J 11 bases; bases outside gene matches: 10. Germline CDR1 is WSHSY and CDR2 is SAAADI. The CDR3 covers 12 residues. Here the CDR3 DNA reads TGCGCCAGCACCGCCACCGGGACAGACGCTTTCTTT. Translation: CASTATGTDAFF.

J is TRBJ1-2 and V is TRBV2, with 8 bases that match TRBD1. The CDR3 loop spans 13 amino acids. In germline, CDR1 is SNHLY, CDR2 FYNNEI. Trimming cost V 4 bases and J 5 bases; bases outside gene matches: 3. The CDR3 sequence is CASSGQGLYGYTF. Written as DNA, the CDR3 is TGTGCCAGCAGTGGACAGGGGCTGTATGGCTACACCTTC.

This clone turned up a few times. V gene TRBV11-2 combines with J gene TRBJ1-1, with 9 bases that match TRBD1. Trimming cost V 5 bases and J 4 bases; bases outside gene matches: 5. CDR3 length: 14 residues. Germline loops: CDR1 SGHAT, CDR2 FQNNGV. The DNA of the CDR3 is TGTGCCAGCAGCGAAACGGACAGGGGCACTGAAGCTTTCTTT. It encodes CASSETDRGTEAFF.

This clone was observed a single time. This chain uses TRBV18 with TRBJ1-5; D gene uncertain. V was cut by 1 base and J by 4 bases, with 8 bases left in between. CDR3 size: 14 residues. The germline V gene encodes CDR1 KGHSH and CDR2 LQKENI. The CDR3 reads CASSPRASNQPQHF. The CDR3 coding sequence is TGTGCCAGCTCACCACGGGCTTCAAATCAGCCCCAGCATTTT. Together with reference TRBV18 and TRBJ1-5, the CDR3 gives the full variable domain: NAGVMQNPRHLVRRRGQEARLRCSPMKGHSHVYWYRQLPEEGLKFMVYLQKENIIDESGMPKERFSAEFPKEGPSILRIQQVVRGDSAAYFCASSPRASNQPQHFGDGTRLSIL.

V is TRBV13 and J is TRBJ1-5; 8 bases fit TRBD1. V was clipped by 2 bases and J by 7 bases; unmatched bases: 10. CDR1 is PRHDT and CDR2 is FYEKMQ in the germline V gene (reference sequence). This CDR3 is 16 amino acids long. The CDR3 here is CASSLSTDRGTQPQHF. CDR3 sequence (DNA): TGTGCCAGCAGCTTATCAACCGACAGGGGTACGCAGCCCCAGCATTTT.

In the case of this clone: One end of the junction is discordant with germline, which a read error may explain. This rearrangement joins TRBV7-9 to TRBJ2-3; D gene unclear. The germline CDR1 and CDR2 sequences are SEHNR and FQNEAQ (reference sequence). The CDR3 loop spans 12 amino acids. The CDR3 protein is CSSSFVPDTQYF. In nucleotides, the CDR3 is TGTTCCAGCAGCTTCGTCCCAGATACGCAGTATTTT.

The CDR3 DNA reads TGTGCCAGTAGCTTAGGACACGACCAAAATCAGCCCCAGCATTTT. This gives the protein CASSLGHDQNQPQHF. The chain carries TRBV19 and TRBJ1-5; D is perhaps TRBD1 (5 bases). V was cut by 6 bases and J by 4 bases, with 16 bases left in between. The CDR3 covers 15 residues. In germline, CDR1 is LNHDA, CDR2 SQIVND (reference sequence).

J is TRBJ1-1 and V is TRBV18, with a weak D call TRBD1 (5 bases). The CDR3 is made up of 14 amino acids. V was pared by 1 base and J by 7 bases, with 13 bases between. Looked up from germline, CDR1 is KGHSH and CDR2 is LQKENI. The CDR3 nucleotides read TGTGCCAGCTCACCACAGGGGAGGGATTTTGAAGCTTTCTTT. Amino acids: CASSPQGRDFEAFF.

This chain connects TRBV19 to TRBJ2-1, with TRBD2 identical over 13 bases. The CDR3 is 17 amino acids. V trimming: 3 bases; J trimming: 3 bases; junction bases outside the gene matches: 5. The V gene's germline CDR1 is LNHDA and CDR2 SQIVND (reference sequence). This chain's CDR3 is CASSITSGREYYNEQFF. Written as DNA, the CDR3 is TGTGCCAGTAGTATCACTAGCGGGAGGGAGTACTACAATGAGCAGTTCTTC.

The chain joins TRBV14 to TRBJ2-7, with a weak D call TRBD2 (6 bases). This CDR3 is 15 amino acids long. Germline V lookup: CDR1 SGHDN, CDR2 FVKESK. Trimming cost V 2 bases and J 7 bases, with 18 bases left between them. DNA of the CDR3: TGTGCCAGCAGCCAAAAGGGACCATTTGGAGGGGAGCAGTACTTC. Amino acids: CASSQKGPFGGEQYF. The full variable domain, rest sourced from reference TRBV14 and TRBJ2-7, is EAGVTQFPSHSVIEKGQTVTLRCDPISGHDNLYWYRRVMGKEIKFLLHFVKESKQDESGMPNNRFLAERTGGTYSTLKVQPAELEDSGVYFCASSQKGPFGGEQYFGPGTRLTVT.

The chain uses TRBV30 and TRBJ2-1, with TRBD2 identical over 7 bases. Germline CDR1 is GTSNPN and CDR2 is SVGIG (reference sequence). J lost 0 bases, V lost 3 bases, and 5 bases had no gene match. The CDR3 is 15 residues long. The CDR3 coding sequence is TGTGCCTGGAGCGACGGCGGGAGCTCCTACAATGAGCAGTTCTTC. It translates to CAWSDGGSSYNEQFF.

The rearrangement links TRBV4-1 to TRBJ2-1; D is ambiguous. CDR1 and CDR2 (germline): MGHRA, YSYEKL. V was shortened by 2 bases and J by 5 bases, with 22 bases between the two germline ends. The CDR3 contains 18 residues. The CDR3 nucleotides read TGCGCCAGCAGCCAATTAGACCTCGTCCCTAGGCACAACAATGAGCAGTTCTTC. Translated: CASSQLDLVPRHNNEQFF.

The chain links TRBV6-5 to TRBJ1-3; D remains ambiguous. This CDR3 region has 15 residues. CDR1 and CDR2 from the germline V gene are MNHEY and SVGAGI. Trimming took 2 bases from V and 2 from J, leaving 10 bases between them. As DNA, the CDR3 is TGTGCCAGCAGTTACCAGCGGAGAGCTGGAAACACCATATATTTT. Translated, it gives CASSYQRRAGNTIYF.

J is TRBJ1-2 and V is TRBV6-1; possibly TRBD1 for D (5 bases). Germline CDR1 and CDR2: MNHNS and SASEGT. The germline V and J ends were trimmed by 2 bases and 2 bases, with 12 bases remaining between them. The CDR3 is 15 amino acids. The CDR3 bases are TGTGCCAGCAGTGAAAGGGGAAGAGCGAACTATGGCTACACCTTC. As protein: CASSERGRANYGYTF.